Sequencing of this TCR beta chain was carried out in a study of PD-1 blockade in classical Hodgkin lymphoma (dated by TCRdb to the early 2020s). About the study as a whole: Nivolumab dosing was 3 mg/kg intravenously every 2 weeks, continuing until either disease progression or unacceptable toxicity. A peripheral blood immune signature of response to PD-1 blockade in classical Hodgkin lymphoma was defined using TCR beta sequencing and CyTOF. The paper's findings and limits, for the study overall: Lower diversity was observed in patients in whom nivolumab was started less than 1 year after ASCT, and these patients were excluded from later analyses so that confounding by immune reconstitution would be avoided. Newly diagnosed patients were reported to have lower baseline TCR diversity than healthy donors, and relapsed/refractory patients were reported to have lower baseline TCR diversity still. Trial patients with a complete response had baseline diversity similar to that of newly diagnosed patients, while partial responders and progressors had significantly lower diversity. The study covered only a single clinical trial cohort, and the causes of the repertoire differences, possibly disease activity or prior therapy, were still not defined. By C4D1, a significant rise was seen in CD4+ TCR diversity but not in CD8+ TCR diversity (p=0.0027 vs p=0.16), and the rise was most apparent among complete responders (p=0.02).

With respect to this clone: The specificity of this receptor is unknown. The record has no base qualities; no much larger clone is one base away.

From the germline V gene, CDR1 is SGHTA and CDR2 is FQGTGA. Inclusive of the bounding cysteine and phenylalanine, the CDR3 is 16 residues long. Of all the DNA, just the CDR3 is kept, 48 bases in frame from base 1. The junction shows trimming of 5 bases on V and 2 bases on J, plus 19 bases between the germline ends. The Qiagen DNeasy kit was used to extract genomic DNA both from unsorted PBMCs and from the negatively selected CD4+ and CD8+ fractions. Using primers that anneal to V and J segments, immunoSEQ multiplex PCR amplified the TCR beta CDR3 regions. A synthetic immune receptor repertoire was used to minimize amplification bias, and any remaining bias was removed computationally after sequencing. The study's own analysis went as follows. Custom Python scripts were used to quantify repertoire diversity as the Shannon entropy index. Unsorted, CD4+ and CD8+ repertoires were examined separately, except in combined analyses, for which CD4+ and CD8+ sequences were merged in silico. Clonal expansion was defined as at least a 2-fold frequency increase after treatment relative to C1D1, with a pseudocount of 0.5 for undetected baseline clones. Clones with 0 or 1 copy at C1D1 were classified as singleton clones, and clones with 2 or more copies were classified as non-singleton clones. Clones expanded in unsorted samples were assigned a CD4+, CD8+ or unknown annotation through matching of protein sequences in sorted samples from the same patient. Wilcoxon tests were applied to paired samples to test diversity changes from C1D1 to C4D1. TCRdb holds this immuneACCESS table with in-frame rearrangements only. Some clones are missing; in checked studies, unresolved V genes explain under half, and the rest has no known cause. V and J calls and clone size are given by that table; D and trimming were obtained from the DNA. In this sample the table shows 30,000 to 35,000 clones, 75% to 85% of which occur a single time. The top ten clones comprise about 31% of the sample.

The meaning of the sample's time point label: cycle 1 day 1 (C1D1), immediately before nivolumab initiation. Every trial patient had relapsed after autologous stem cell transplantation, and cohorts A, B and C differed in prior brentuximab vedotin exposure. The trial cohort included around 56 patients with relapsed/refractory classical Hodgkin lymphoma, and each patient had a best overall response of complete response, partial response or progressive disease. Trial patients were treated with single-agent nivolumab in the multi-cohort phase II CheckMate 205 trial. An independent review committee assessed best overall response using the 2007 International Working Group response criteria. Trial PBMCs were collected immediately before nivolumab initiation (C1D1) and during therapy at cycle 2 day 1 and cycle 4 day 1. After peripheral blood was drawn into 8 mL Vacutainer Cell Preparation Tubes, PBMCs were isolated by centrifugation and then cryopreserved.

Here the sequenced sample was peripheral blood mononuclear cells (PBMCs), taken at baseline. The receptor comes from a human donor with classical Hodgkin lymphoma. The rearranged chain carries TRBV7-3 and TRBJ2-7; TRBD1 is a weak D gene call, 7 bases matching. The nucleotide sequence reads TGTGCCAGCAGCCAGGGGGGAACTAGCCGAACCTACGAGCAGTACTTC. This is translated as CASSQGGTSRTYEQYF.